The source of this T cell receptor (beta chain) is a study of cytomegalovirus exposure and HLA in healthy donors. Comments on this clone: Its antigen remains unknown.

The PCR contained 60 Vbeta and 13 Jbeta primers. This table comes from immunoSEQ multiplex PCR, and its TCRdb copy is limited to in-frame clones, with some not included. The sample has some 170,000 clones, 80% seen once; the top ten hold roughly 9.7%. The CDR3 loop spans 14 amino acids. Germline assignment: CDR1 MNHNY and CDR2 SVGAGI (reference sequence). Trimming left V 2 bases short and J 2 bases short, with 9 bases between. Study observations and caveats: More clonal expansion characterized HLA-associated TCR beta chains than equally common others in a later analysis.

The sequenced sample was PBMCs. This TCR came from a man aged 18 to 29 in good health and CMV-seropositive. The rearrangement links TRBV6-6 to TRBJ1-1, with a tentative D call TRBD1 (6 bases). The CDR3 DNA reads TGTGCCAGCAGTTACACCAGGGGAAACACTGAAGCTTTCTTT. Protein product: CASSYTRGNTEAFF.